The rows below give T cell receptor beta chains drawn from one sample of a study of blood T cell repertoires in COVID-19. The repertoire was sequenced with immunoSEQ multiplex PCR; TCRdb's copy has only in-frame clones and lacks some. This sample yields hundreds of thousands of clones, of which roughly 84% are seen a single time; less than 20% belongs to the top ten. Sequencing input: peripheral blood. The source of these receptors is a man between 25 and 39 years old with active or convalescent COVID-19. Each CDR3 is given with its conserved first and last residue. D genes are given only for firm matches. Where a row states a size, it is once, few, many or the class of an expanded clone; other rows omit it.

CDR3 protein: CASSGQRSSYNSPLHF
CDR3 DNA: TGTGCCAGCAGTGGACAGAGGAGCTCCTATAATTCACCCCTCCACTTT
J gene: TRBJ1-6
clone size: once
D gene: .
V gene: TRBV7-2

CDR3 protein: CASSVEGLAGDSEQFF
CDR3 DNA: TGTGCCAGCAGCGTAGAGGGACTAGCGGGAGACAGCGAGCAGTTCTTC
J gene: TRBJ2-1
clone size: .
D gene: TRBD2
V gene: TRBV9

CDR3 protein: CASSGRQGSTYEQYF
CDR3 DNA: TGTGCCAGCAGCGGACGACAGGGTTCAACCTACGAGCAGTACTTC
J gene: TRBJ2-7
clone size: few
D gene: TRBD1
V gene: TRBV9

CDR3 protein: CSVVGGGRGYTF
CDR3 DNA: TGCAGCGTTGTAGGCGGGGGCAGGGGCTACACCTTC
J gene: TRBJ1-2
clone size: .
D gene: .
V gene: TRBV29-1

CDR3 protein: CARSFSPEGGPPKDEQYF
CDR3 DNA: TGTGCCAGAAGCTTCTCCCCAGAAGGGGGCCCTCCTAAGGACGAGCAGTACTTC
J gene: TRBJ2-7
clone size: once
D gene: TRBD1
V gene: TRBV5-3

CDR3 protein: CASSSQGISGYTF
CDR3 DNA: TGTGCCAGCAGCTCGCAGGGAATAAGTGGCTACACCTTC
J gene: TRBJ1-2
clone size: once
D gene: .
V gene: TRBV7-9

CDR3 protein: CASSQVSPPGGQETQYF
CDR3 DNA: TGTGCCAGCAGCCAAGTAAGCCCCCCAGGAGGTCAGGAGACCCAGTACTTC
J gene: TRBJ2-5
clone size: .
D gene: .
V gene: TRBV3-1/TRBV3-2

CDR3 protein: CAISERGGETQYF
CDR3 DNA: TGTGCCATCAGTGAAAGGGGGGGGGAGACCCAGTACTTC
J gene: TRBJ2-5
clone size: .
D gene: .
V gene: TRBV10-3

CDR3 protein: CASGDRLTWREQYF
CDR3 DNA: TGTGCCAGCGGAGACAGGTTAACCTGGCGGGAGCAGTACTTC
J gene: TRBJ2-7
clone size: .
D gene: .
V gene: TRBV28

CDR3 protein: CASSYAGYSNQPQHF
CDR3 DNA: TGTGCCAGCAGTTACGCAGGCTATAGCAATCAGCCCCAGCATTTT
J gene: TRBJ1-5
clone size: .
D gene: .
V gene: TRBV6-2/TRBV6-3

CDR3 protein: CATSGSGDPGELFF
CDR3 DNA: TGTGCCACCAGTGGCTCGGGGGACCCCGGGGAGCTGTTTTTT
J gene: TRBJ2-2
clone size: .
D gene: .
V gene: TRBV24-1

CDR3 protein: CSVTRSLNEKLFF
CDR3 DNA: TGCAGCGTTACAAGGAGCCTTAATGAAAAACTGTTTTTT
J gene: TRBJ1-4
clone size: .
D gene: .
V gene: TRBV29-1

CDR3 protein: CATSGGFNEQFF
CDR3 DNA: TGTGCCACCAGTGGAGGTTTCAATGAGCAGTTCTTC
J gene: TRBJ2-1
clone size: few
D gene: .
V gene: TRBV24-1

CDR3 protein: CASSVQGDSGNTIYF
CDR3 DNA: TGTGCCAGCAGCGTCCAGGGGGACTCTGGAAACACCATATATTTT
J gene: TRBJ1-3
clone size: once
D gene: TRBD1
V gene: TRBV9

CDR3 protein: CASEGQGLSGNTIYF
CDR3 DNA: TGTGCCAGCGAGGGACAGGGCCTTTCTGGAAACACCATATATTTT
J gene: TRBJ1-3
clone size: .
D gene: TRBD1
V gene: TRBV19